This TCR beta chain was captured in a study of T-cell memory formation after mild COVID-19. This clonotype occurred many times. The CDR3 runs to 12 residues. The V end lost 0 bases, the J end lost 7 bases, and 5 bases lay between the germline ends. CDR1 and CDR2 from the germline V gene are SGHRS and YFSETQ. TCRdb ran MiXCR on the 5' RACE reads and lists one entry per CDR3 protein. The sample has almost 350,000 distinct CDR3 sequences; 20% to 25% are singletons. The chain has TRBV5-1 and TRBJ2-1, with D unresolved. Sample: PBMCs or a T cell subset sorted from them (not recorded which). This receptor was obtained from a man between 18 and 35 years old who had mild COVID-19 (a few samples of this study predate the infection). Cell type and time point are not known. CDR3 nucleotides: TGCGCCAGCAGCTTGGAAGGGAATGAGCAGTTCTTC. Translating gives CASSLEGNEQFF.